This T cell receptor beta chain is from a study of blood T cells in healthy people across ages (dated by TCRdb to about 2015). Study-level background: In model experiments, template switching captured roughly one uniquely barcoded TCR beta cDNA molecule for every two T cells. Using deep sequencing normalized with unique cDNA molecular identifiers, the study measured how TCR beta repertoire diversity changes with age. The donors were divided into four age groups: young (average roughly 15 years), middle-aged (about 39), aged (around 67) and long-lived (82). To avoid experimental bias, donors of different ages were spread randomly across the sequencing lanes. The study analyzed two additional independent replicas of 1 million unique cDNA reads from the same blood draw for two donors, one aged 18 to 30 and one aged 80 or older. Overall results and qualifications from the work: Observed TCR beta diversity per million T cells fell roughly linearly with age, and a significant reduction was already apparent by age about 38. There was a strong correlation between observed TCR beta diversity and the percentage of naive T cells measured by flow cytometry. Because donor CMV infection status was unknown, age-related changes in expanded clonotypes were potentially confounded. Bulk unsorted PBMC profiling prevented conclusive comparison of naive and antigen-experienced compartments. Estimates of total diversity from one million sequenced T cells were regarded as lower bounds and underestimates. Compared with the aged group, the long-lived group had more naive CD4+ T cells, fewer expanded clones and increased TCR diversity, a pattern suggesting age selection.

Library preparation was by 5' RACE. Data came from an Illumina HiSeq 2500. A second PCR of roughly 7 to 11 cycles was performed with a sample-barcoded 5' primer and a J-beta primer mix. A template-switch 5' adaptor carrying 12 random nucleotides introduced a unique molecular identifier onto each TCR beta cDNA molecule. Each sample yielded at least 2.5 million CDR3-containing paired-end reads. The Mint cDNA synthesis kit, primed by a TRBC-specific oligonucleotide, was used to synthesize first-strand cDNA from all RNA. After uracil-DNA glycosylase treatment, a first 18-cycle PCR used universal primers M1SS and BC2_uni_R on all cDNA. As for how the authors treated the data: Normalization of each sample was performed by random selection of 1 million high-quality reads, each carrying a distinct molecular identifier. Reads with shared molecular identifiers were discarded instead of being binned into consensus sequences. MiTCR, with a Q25 quality threshold and the strictest error-elimination algorithm, was used for CDR3 identification, clonotype clustering and error correction. Lower-bound total TCR beta diversity was estimated with a nonparametric unseen species model using Euler transformation. The public reads were reanalyzed by TCRdb: fastp trimming at Q25, MiXCR alignment, in-frame beta chains only. For every CDR3 protein sequence, its rows merge into one entry that carries the most common genes and DNA. The V and J calls here are based on TCRdb, not the publication. The table for this sample lists roughly 1,500,000 distinct CDR3 sequences; approximately 38% of them were counted only once. Clones ranked in the top ten supply 7.9% of the sample.

Systemically healthy Caucasian individuals from Russia, 35 to 50 in total and aged about 6 to 95 years, were included as donors. Each donor gave about 9.7 milliliters of peripheral blood, drawn into EDTA-treated Vacutainer tubes. PBMCs were isolated by Ficoll-Paque density-gradient centrifugation, with at least 6.5 million obtained per sample. Total RNA, at least 6 micrograms per sample, was extracted from PBMCs with Trizol reagent. For every donor, an aliquot of PBMCs went through flow cytometry to measure the percentages of naive CD45RAhigh/CD27high T cells. This clonotype was observed a few times. Its antigen target is currently unknown. Per-base quality was not reported, and no clone a single base away is much larger than it. The germline V gene encodes CDR1 SGDLS and CDR2 YYNGEE. V and J are truncated by 0 bases and 4 bases respectively, leaving an intervening sequence of 10 bases. From the cysteine through the phenylalanine, the CDR3 covers 14 amino acids. The CDR3 DNA has 42 bases and is translated from base 1.

The source is a woman under 30 in good health. The sequenced sample consisted of blood. Recombination linked TRBV9 to TRBJ1-1, with TRBD1 tentatively as D gene (6 bases match). DNA sequence: TGTGCCAGCAGCGTAGAGGGGGGTCCCACTGAAGCTTTCTTT. It translates to CASSVEGGPTEAFF.